This T cell receptor beta chain originates from a study of spatial heterogeneity in lung cancer. Via MiXCR, TCRdb re-called the 5' RACE reads, giving one row per CDR3 protein. The sample holds tens of thousands of distinct CDR3 sequences, around 21% seen once. The time point here: sample taken at primary tumor resection. Tumor, nontumor lung or frozen PBMC supplied whole RNA, sequenced without sorting. Trimming pared 2 bases from V and 1 base from J, leaving 8 bases between. The germline V gene encodes CDR1 SGHVS and CDR2 FNYEAQ. The length of the CDR3 is 14 residues. The rearrangement uses TRBV7-6 and TRBJ2-5, with D perhaps given as TRBD1 or TRBD2 (5 bases each). The source of this sequence is a male donor with early-stage non-small cell lung cancer. Material: PBMCs, obtained at surgery. CDR3 residues: CASSLNGAQETQYF. The CDR3 nucleotides read TGTGCCAGCAGCTTAAACGGGGCCCAAGAGACCCAGTACTTC.